This T cell receptor (beta chain) was profiled in a study of shared clonotypes between healthy human individuals. The method was immunoSEQ multiplex PCR; TCRdb's version includes in-frame clones alone and lacks a portion of them. This sample yields approximately 2.1 million clones, of which just over 90% are seen a single time; 0.35% to 0.5% belongs to the top ten. From germline, CDR1 is ENHRY and CDR2 SYGVKD. The V gene lost 0 bases and the J gene lost 0 bases, with 13 bases spanning the gap. The CDR3 is 17 amino acids. Whole-study findings and limits: Against clonotypes common to all four donors, non-shared ones had lower generation probabilities.

To note about this clone: The antigen is unknown.

The V call is TRBV10-3, the J call TRBJ2-3; possibly TRBD2 for D (6 bases). The sequence came from a man between 18 and 35 years old in good health. Some clones in this sample may be carry-over from other donors' samples. Sequencing input: naive CD4+ T cells from PBMCs. Subset described: CD45RA+ positively selected. CDR3 bases: TGTGCCATCAGTGAGTCTAGGCTAGCGTTGAGCACAGATACGCAGTATTTT. Its translation is CAISESRLALSTDTQYF.